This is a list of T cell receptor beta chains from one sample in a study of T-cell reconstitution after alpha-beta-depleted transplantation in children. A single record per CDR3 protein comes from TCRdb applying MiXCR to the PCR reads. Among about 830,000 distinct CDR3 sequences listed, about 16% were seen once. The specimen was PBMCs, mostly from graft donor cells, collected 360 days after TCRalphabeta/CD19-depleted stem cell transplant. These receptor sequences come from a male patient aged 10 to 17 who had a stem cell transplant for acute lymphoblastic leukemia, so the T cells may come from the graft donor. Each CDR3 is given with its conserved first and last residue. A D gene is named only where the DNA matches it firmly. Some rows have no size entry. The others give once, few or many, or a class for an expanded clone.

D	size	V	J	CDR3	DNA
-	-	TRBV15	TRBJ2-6	CATSPRAQGVSGANVLTF	TGTGCCACCAGCCCGAGGGCCCAGGGAGTCTCTGGGGCCAACGTCCTGACTTTC
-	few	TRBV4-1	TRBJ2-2	CASSHLPGGQFSGELFF	TGCGCCAGCAGCCACCTCCCCGGCGGACAGTTCTCCGGGGAGCTGTTTTTT
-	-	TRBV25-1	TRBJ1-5	CASSSGANQPQHF	TGTGCCAGCAGTTCAGGGGCCAATCAGCCCCAGCATTTT
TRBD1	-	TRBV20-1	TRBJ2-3	CSARQGPDTQYF	TGCAGTGCGAGACAGGGGCCAGATACGCAGTATTTT
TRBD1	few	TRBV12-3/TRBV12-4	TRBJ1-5	CASSWTGIGQPQHF	TGTGCCAGCAGTTGGACAGGGATAGGCCAGCCCCAGCATTTT
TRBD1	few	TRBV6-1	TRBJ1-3	CASSLGTGGGGNTIYF	TGTGCCAGCAGTCTCGGGACAGGGGGCGGTGGAAACACCATATATTTT
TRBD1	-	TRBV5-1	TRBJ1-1	CASSLDGQGPKNTEAFF	TGCGCCAGCAGCCTGGACGGACAGGGGCCTAAGAACACTGAAGCTTTCTTT
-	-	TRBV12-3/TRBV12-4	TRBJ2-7	CASSVGLLSPLEQYF	TGTGCCAGCAGTGTTGGACTCTTATCTCCTCTCGAGCAGTACTTC
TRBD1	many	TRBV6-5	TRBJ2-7	CASSYGGQGYEQYF	TGTGCCAGCAGTTACGGGGGACAGGGATACGAGCAGTACTTC
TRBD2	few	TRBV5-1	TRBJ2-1	CASSPTGKFLAGARNEQFF	TGCGCCAGCAGCCCCACGGGGAAGTTTTTAGCGGGAGCGCGCAATGAGCAGTTCTTC
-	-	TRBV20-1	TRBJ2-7	CSANGLAWGGVRPEQYF	TGCAGTGCTAACGGTCTAGCGTGGGGTGGAGTTCGGCCCGAGCAGTACTTC
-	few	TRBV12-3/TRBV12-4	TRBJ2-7	CASSPGMLYEQYF	TGTGCCAGCAGTCCCGGGATGTTGTACGAGCAGTACTTC
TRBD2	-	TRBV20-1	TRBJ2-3	CSFRLAATDTQYF	TGCAGTTTTCGACTAGCAGCCACAGATACGCAGTATTTT
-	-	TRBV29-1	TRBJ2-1	CSVAEPGDYNEQFF	TGCAGCGTTGCTGAGCCGGGAGACTACAATGAGCAGTTCTTC
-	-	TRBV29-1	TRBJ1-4	CSVHSGELFF	TGCAGCGTTCACTCCGGGGAACTGTTTTTT
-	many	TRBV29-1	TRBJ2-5	CSVDALVGETQYF	TGCAGCGTTGATGCCCTGGTAGGAGAGACCCAGTACTTC
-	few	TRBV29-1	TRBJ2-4	CSVVWVILAKNIQYF	TGCAGCGTTGTTTGGGTGATCCTAGCCAAAAACATTCAGTACTTC